This entry lists 5 T cell receptor beta chains sequenced from one sample in a study of control samples from healthy donors and cancer patients. Profiled with immunoSEQ multiplex PCR; TCRdb holds only in-frame clones, not every one. Here the sample spans 95,000 to 100,000 clones, around 88% being singletons. Sequencing input: blood. The receptors derive from a man aged 30 to 39 in good health.

V and J are TRBV4-3 and TRBJ2-1; the D gene is possibly TRBD1 (6 bases). This CDR3 comprises 13 residues. CDR1 LGHNA and CDR2 YSLEER come from the germline V gene. The V gene lost 4 bases and the J gene lost 15 bases, with 19 bases spanning the gap. In DNA, the CDR3 is TGCGCCAGCAGCCCCGAGCTTACAGGGAGTCTGTTCTTC. It translates to CASSPELTGSLFF.

The rearrangement uses TRBV5-5 and TRBJ1-2, with D unclear. V lost 0 bases and J 2 bases, leaving 5 bases between the germline ends. This CDR3 region has 13 residues. Per the germline V gene, CDR1 is SGHKS and CDR2 is YYEKEE (reference sequence). The CDR3: CASSLGRNYGYTF. In DNA, the CDR3 is TGTGCCAGCAGCTTGGGCAGAAACTATGGCTACACCTTC.

A note on this clone: The junction does not match germline at one end; this may be a read error. V and J are TRBV6-4 and TRBJ2-1, with a weak D call TRBD1 (6 bases). The CDR3 loop spans 15 amino acids. CDR1 and CDR2 (germline): MRHNA, SNTAGT. The CDR3 reads CAGSEKGTPYNEQFF. The CDR3 DNA follows: TGTGCCGGCAGTGAAAAGGGGACACCCTACAATGAGCAGTTCTTC.

This chain links TRBV3-1 (or the pseudogene TRBV3-2) with TRBJ2-3; either TRBD1 or TRBD2 may fit D (6 bases each). V lost 0 bases and J 2 bases, leaving 12 bases between the germline ends. Germline lookup yields CDR1 LGHDT and CDR2 YNNKEL (reference sequence). The CDR3 contains 16 residues. The CDR3, as DNA: TGTGCCAGCAGCCAAGAGCTTTGGGGGGCCACAGATACGCAGTATTTT. It yields the protein CASSQELWGATDTQYF.

V gene TRBV30 combines with J gene TRBJ2-6; D gene unclear. This CDR3 comprises 12 residues. Germline V gene sequence: CDR1 GTSNPN, CDR2 SVGIG (reference sequence). V was clipped by 2 bases and J by 4 bases, with 3 bases between them. Written as DNA, the CDR3 is TGTGCCTGGAGTTACGGGGCCAACGTCCTGACTTTC. It encodes CAWSYGANVLTF.